One sample yielded the 25 T cell receptor beta chains listed below, sequenced in a study of blood T cell repertoires in COVID-19. Clones were read by immunoSEQ multiplex PCR, and TCRdb kept only the in-frame ones, dropping some. The repertoire holds roughly 300,000 clones, 80% to 90% seen once, with 3.5% to 5% in the top ten. Sequenced material: PBMCs or T cells enriched from blood (not recorded which). The receptors derive from a young man who had recovered from COVID-19.

This clone has just a few counts. The chain recombines TRBV7-9 with TRBJ1-2; 8 bases line up with TRBD1. The germline gives CDR1 SEHNR, CDR2 FQNEAQ (reference sequence). With V trimmed by 5 bases and J by 4 bases, 9 bases remained unmatched. The CDR3 totals 15 residues. CDR3 bases: TGTGCCAGCAGCCCTAAGGGACAGGACGCCTATGGCTACACCTTC. The encoded protein is CASSPKGQDAYGYTF.

The chain has TRBV2 and TRBJ2-5; TRBD2 is a possible D gene (7 bases). The V end lost 2 bases, the J end lost 1 base, and 23 bases lay between the germline ends. CDR1 and CDR2 from the germline V gene are SNHLY and FYNNEI. This CDR3 has 19 amino acids. CDR3 nucleotide sequence: TGTGCCAGCAGTGAACTCCGCCGAGGGGGGGGCCCAGGCCAAGAGACCCAGTACTTC. Its translation is CASSELRRGGGPGQETQYF.

The chain uses TRBV30 and TRBJ1-1; 9 nucleotides match TRBD1. The CDR3 has 14 residues. Trimming at V came to 4 bases and at J to 5 bases, leaving 8 bases not matched to a gene. Germline CDR1 reads GTSNPN; CDR2 reads SVGIG (reference sequence). Here the CDR3 reads CAWNPRTGETEAFF. The CDR3 DNA is TGTGCCTGGAATCCGAGGACAGGGGAGACTGAAGCTTTCTTT.

The rearrangement joins TRBV5-1 to TRBJ1-6, with 8 positions matching TRBD1. Germline assignment: CDR1 SGHRS and CDR2 YFSETQ. The CDR3 runs 14 residues. Trimming at V came to 0 bases and at J to 7 bases, leaving 0 bases not matched to a gene. The CDR3 DNA sequence: TGCGCCAGCAGCTTGGGGGACAGGAATTCACCCCTCCACTTT. It encodes CASSLGDRNSPLHF.

This clone was detected a few times. This sequence joins TRBV7-8 and TRBJ1-4, with TRBD1 matching 7 bases. J lost 8 bases, V lost 5 bases, and 14 bases had no gene match. Germline CDR1 is SGHVS and CDR2 is FQNEAQ. The CDR3 loop spans 16 amino acids. The CDR3 reads CASSPRGQASGEKLFF. CDR3 sequence (DNA): TGTGCCAGCAGCCCCAGAGGACAGGCCTCGGGAGAAAAACTGTTTTTT. Together with reference TRBV7-8 and TRBJ1-4, the CDR3 gives the full variable domain: GAGVSQSPRYKVAKRGQDVALRCDPISGHVSLFWYQQALGQGPEFLTYFQNEAQLDKSGLPSDRFFAERPEGSVSTLKIQRTQQEDSAVYLCASSPRGQASGEKLFFGSGTQLSVL.

This chain connects TRBV15 to TRBJ2-2; 14 nucleotides match TRBD2. The germline CDR1 and CDR2 sequences are LNHNV and YYDKDF (reference sequence). The CDR3 runs 16 residues. The V gene end was trimmed by 5 bases and the J gene end by 5 bases; junction bases not matched to a gene: 4. The CDR3 DNA is TGTGCCACCAGCGGGACTAGCGGGAGTCGTACCGGGGAGCTGTTTTTT. Translated, it gives CATSGTSGSRTGELFF.

V and J are TRBV9 and TRBJ2-3; D might be TRBD2 (5 bases). V was shortened by 0 bases and J by 6 bases, with 8 bases between the two germline ends. The CDR3 length is 13 residues. CDR1 is SGDLS, CDR2 YYNGEE, per germline. The CDR3 region is CASSVGGWDTQYF. The DNA for the CDR3 is TGTGCCAGCAGCGTAGGAGGGTGGGATACGCAGTATTTT.

This clone appeared a single time. The chain is built from TRBV5-4 and TRBJ2-5, with 9 bases lining up with TRBD2. CDR3 length: 16 amino acids. Germline CDR1 and CDR2: SGHNT and YYREEE (reference sequence). V was pared by 4 bases and J by 2 bases, with 9 bases of the junction left unmatched. The CDR3 DNA follows: TGTGCCAGCAGCCACCTAGCGGGACTCACACAAGAGACCCAGTACTTC. This translates into CASSHLAGLTQETQYF.

The chain combines TRBV6-5 with TRBJ1-2, with 7 bases aligning to TRBD1. The CDR3 totals 13 residues. Germline lookup yields CDR1 MNHEY and CDR2 SVGAGI. V lost 4 bases to trimming and J lost 7 bases; unmatched junction nucleotides: 6. CDR3 residues: CASSWRGLGGYTF. CDR3 DNA sequence: TGTGCCAGCAGTTGGAGGGGGCTGGGTGGCTACACCTTC.

The genes are TRBV4-2 and TRBJ2-1; 8 bases are shared with TRBD2. Germline CDR1 is LGHNA and CDR2 is YNFKEQ. There are 17 residues in the CDR3. Trimming cost V 0 bases and J 2 bases; bases outside gene matches: 6. CDR3 in DNA: TGTGCCAGCAGCCAAGATCGAGGACTAGCTCCCTACAATGAGCAGTTCTTC. This codes for CASSQDRGLAPYNEQFF.

The chain combines TRBV29-1 with TRBJ1-1; TRBD1 matches 8 bases. CDR3 length: 12 residues. V shed 8 bases, J shed 0 bases, and the junction held 2 bases outside the gene matches. In germline, CDR1 is SQVTM, CDR2 ANQGSEA. CDR3 bases: TGCAGCACGGACAGGGTGAACACTGAAGCTTTCTTT. This gives the protein CSTDRVNTEAFF.

The chain combines TRBV11-2 with TRBJ2-5; 12 bases line up with TRBD2. CDR1 and CDR2 from the germline V gene are SGHAT and FQNNGV. Trimming took 3 bases from V and 4 from J; bases not matched to a gene: 3. The CDR3 is made up of 15 amino acids. DNA of the CDR3: TGTGCCAGCAGCTTCACTAGCGGGAGGCGAGAGACCCAGTACTTC. Its translation is CASSFTSGRRETQYF.

The chain recombines TRBV10-1 with TRBJ1-1; 8 nucleotides line up with TRBD1. V trimming: 10 bases; J trimming: 4 bases; junction bases outside the gene matches: 5. The CDR3 has 12 amino acids. Germline loops: CDR1 WNHNN, CDR2 SYGVQD (reference sequence). The CDR3 region is CATRQGSTEAFF. The CDR3 nucleotides are TGCGCCACACGACAGGGGAGCACTGAAGCTTTCTTT.

The chain joins TRBV19 to TRBJ1-5; possibly TRBD1 for D (6 bases). The V gene's germline CDR1 is LNHDA and CDR2 SQIVND (reference sequence). The germline V and J ends were trimmed by 6 bases and 3 bases, with 12 bases remaining between them. The CDR3 spans 14 residues. CDR3 amino acids: CASRNRDTNQPQHF. CDR3 DNA: TGTGCCAGTAGGAACCGGGACACCAATCAGCCCCAGCATTTT.

V gene TRBV5-1 combines with J gene TRBJ1-2; D gene uncertain. This CDR3 comprises 16 residues. Trimming cost V 0 bases and J 0 bases, with 12 bases left between them. Germline assignment: CDR1 SGHRS and CDR2 YFSETQ. CDR3 protein: CASSLGRTTSNYGYTF. In DNA form, the CDR3 reads TGCGCCAGCAGCTTGGGCAGAACAACCTCTAACTATGGCTACACCTTC.

The chain employs TRBV27 and TRBJ1-4; D not certain. The CDR3 extends over 16 amino acids. Looked up from germline, CDR1 is MNHEY and CDR2 is SMNVEV (reference sequence). Trimming shortened V by 5 bases and J by 0 bases, and 13 bases separated the two germline ends. The CDR3 sequence is CASSPSPYATNEKLFF. The CDR3, as DNA: TGTGCCAGCAGTCCTAGCCCATATGCAACTAATGAAAAACTGTTTTTT.

The J gene is TRBJ2-1, the V gene TRBV19; TRBD2 aligns across 7 bases. Germline CDR1 is LNHDA and CDR2 is SQIVND (reference sequence). This CDR3 has 16 amino acids. The V segment lost 7 bases and the J segment 7 bases; nucleotides outside the gene matches: 16. CDR3 DNA: TGTGCCAGTACCACGGCCAGGCTAGCGGCAAATAATGAGCAGTTCTTC. Protein sequence: CASTTARLAANNEQFF.

This clone has only one observation. The gene calls are TRBV5-4 and TRBJ2-5, with 9 bases aligning to TRBD2. The trim removed 0 bases at V and 0 bases at J, leaving 12 bases unmatched. The CDR3 spans 19 residues. Per germline, CDR1 SGHNT and CDR2 YYREEE (reference sequence). CDR3 DNA: TGTGCCAGCAGCTTGGAACGCGGGAGGGCCGTCGTTGACCAAGAGACCCAGTACTTC. Residues: CASSLERGRAVVDQETQYF.

This clone was counted once. The rearrangement joins TRBV28 to TRBJ1-2; D uncertain. This CDR3 contains 19 residues. V was pared by 5 bases and J by 7 bases, with 32 bases between. The germline V gene has CDR1 MDHEN and CDR2 SYDVKM. Here the CDR3 DNA reads TGTGCCAGCAGTCCAATCTCGGCTCTCCTTGGCTCCCTCGGGGTTGGCTACACCTTC. Encoded protein: CASSPISALLGSLGVGYTF.

The V gene is TRBV12-3 or TRBV12-4, the J gene TRBJ1-2; no firm D call. The CDR3 has 12 amino acids. The V and J ends lost 5 bases and 8 bases respectively, with 12 bases between them. The CDR3 region has the DNA TGTGCCAGCAGTAGATACACGGGGGGCTACACCTTC. Its protein product is CASSRYTGGYTF.

V gene TRBV30 combines with J gene TRBJ2-7; the match to TRBD1 covers 9 bases. Germline CDR1 reads GTSNPN; CDR2 reads SVGIG (reference sequence). The CDR3 runs to 14 residues. V shed 8 bases, J shed 0 bases, and the junction held 8 bases outside the gene matches. The CDR3 region is CAAAADRGSYEQYF. In DNA, the CDR3 is TGTGCCGCAGCCGCGGACAGGGGCTCCTACGAGCAGTACTTC.

This sequence joins TRBV2 and TRBJ1-1; D unclear. V dropped 7 bases and J dropped 0 bases, with 15 bases sitting between them. The CDR3 has 15 amino acids. The V gene's germline CDR1 is SNHLY and CDR2 FYNNEI. The CDR3 spells CASTERPEVNTEAFF. The CDR3 nucleotides are TGTGCCAGCACCGAGAGGCCAGAGGTGAACACTGAAGCTTTCTTT. Full variable domain (missing parts from reference TRBV2 and TRBJ1-1): EPEVTQTPSHQVTQMGQEVILRCVPISNHLYFYWYRQILGQKVEFLVSFYNNEISEKSEIFDDQFSVERPDGSNFTLKIRSTKLEDSAMYFCASTERPEVNTEAFFGQGTRLTVV.

The chain is built from TRBV2 and TRBJ1-5; D perhaps matches TRBD1 (5 bases). Germline CDR1 reads SNHLY; CDR2 reads FYNNEI. Trimming pared 3 bases from V and 7 bases from J, leaving 13 bases between. The CDR3 has 14 residues. Here the CDR3 DNA reads TGTGCCAGCAGTGACAGGGTAAGCGGGCAGCCCCAGCATTTT. Its translation: CASSDRVSGQPQHF.

The V gene is TRBV7-2, the J gene TRBJ2-2, with 11 bases that match TRBD2. V was pared by 5 bases and J by 4 bases, with 6 bases of the junction left unmatched. Germline V CDR1 and CDR2: SGHTA, FQGNSA. The CDR3 length is 16 residues. This CDR3 reads CASSTSGTSGTGELFF. The CDR3 bases are TGTGCCAGCAGCACTTCCGGGACTAGCGGCACCGGGGAGCTGTTTTTT.

V is TRBV11-2 and J is TRBJ1-2, with a possible D match to TRBD1 (6 bases). Trimming cost V 2 bases and J 3 bases, with 7 bases left between them. Germline V gene data show CDR1 as SGHAT and CDR2 as FQNNGV. The CDR3 runs 13 residues. Here the CDR3 reads CASSLPGDYGYTF. DNA of the CDR3: TGTGCCAGCAGCTTACCAGGGGACTATGGCTACACCTTC.